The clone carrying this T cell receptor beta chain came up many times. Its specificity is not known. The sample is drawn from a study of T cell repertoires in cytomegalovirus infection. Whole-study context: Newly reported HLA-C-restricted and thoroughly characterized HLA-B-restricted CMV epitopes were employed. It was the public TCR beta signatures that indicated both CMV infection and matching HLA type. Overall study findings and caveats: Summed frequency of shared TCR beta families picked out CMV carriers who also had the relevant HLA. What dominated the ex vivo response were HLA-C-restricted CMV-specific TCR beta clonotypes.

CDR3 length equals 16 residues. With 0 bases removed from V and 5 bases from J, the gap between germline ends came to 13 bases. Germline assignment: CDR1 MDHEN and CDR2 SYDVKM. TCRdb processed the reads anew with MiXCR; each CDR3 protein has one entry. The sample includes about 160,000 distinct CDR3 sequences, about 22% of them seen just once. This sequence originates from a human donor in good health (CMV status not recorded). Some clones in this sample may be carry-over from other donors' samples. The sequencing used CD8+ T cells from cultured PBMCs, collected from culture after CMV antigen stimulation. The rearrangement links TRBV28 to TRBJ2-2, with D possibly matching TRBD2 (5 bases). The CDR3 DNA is TGTGCCAGCAGTTTATGGGCTAGCCCGAGGACCGGGGAGCTGTTTTTT. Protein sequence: CASSLWASPRTGELFF. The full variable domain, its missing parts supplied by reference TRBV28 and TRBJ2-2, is DVKVTQSSRYLVKRTGEKVFLECVQDMDHENMFWYRQDPGLGLRLIYFSYDVKMKEKGDIPEGYSVSREKKERFSLILESASTNQTSMYLCASSLWASPRTGELFFGEGSRLTVL.